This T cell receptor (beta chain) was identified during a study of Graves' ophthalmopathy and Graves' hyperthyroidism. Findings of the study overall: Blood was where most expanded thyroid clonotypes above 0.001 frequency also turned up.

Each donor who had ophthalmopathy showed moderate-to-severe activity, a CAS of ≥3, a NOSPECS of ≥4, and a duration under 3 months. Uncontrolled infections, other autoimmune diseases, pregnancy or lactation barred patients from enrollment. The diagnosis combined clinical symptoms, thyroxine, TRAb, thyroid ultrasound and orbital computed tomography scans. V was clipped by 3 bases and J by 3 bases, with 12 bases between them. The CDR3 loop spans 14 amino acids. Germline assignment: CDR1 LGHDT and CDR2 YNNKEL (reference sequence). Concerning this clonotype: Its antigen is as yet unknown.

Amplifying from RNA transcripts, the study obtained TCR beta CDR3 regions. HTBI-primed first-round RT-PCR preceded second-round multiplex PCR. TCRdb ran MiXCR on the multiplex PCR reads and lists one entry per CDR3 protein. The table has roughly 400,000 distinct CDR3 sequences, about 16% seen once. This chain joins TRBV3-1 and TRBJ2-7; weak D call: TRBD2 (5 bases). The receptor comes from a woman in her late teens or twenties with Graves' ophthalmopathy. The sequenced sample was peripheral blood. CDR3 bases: TGTGCCAGCAGCCAGATCCCTAGCTTCTACGAGCAGTACTTC. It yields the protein CASSQIPSFYEQYF.